These T cell receptor beta chains were read from a single sample in a study of human T cells and chemical hapten exposure. TCRdb used MiXCR to reprocess the RACE reads, holding one entry per CDR3 protein. The repertoire holds roughly 100,000 distinct CDR3 sequences, with approximately 9.3% as singletons. This specimen consisted of whole blood, obtained in connection with sensitization to the hapten diphenylcyclopropenone (DPC). The source of these receptors is a woman in her thirties or forties with alopecia areata. Some clones in this sample may be carry-over from other donors' samples. Each CDR3 is given with its conserved first and last residue. The D gene is left open where the match is weak. For some rows the clone size is stated as once, few or many, or as a class when expanded; others skip it.

clone_size	v_call	j_call	d_call	cdr3_nt	cdr3_aa
-	TRBV7-2	TRBJ2-3	TRBD2	TGTGCCAGCAGCTGGATGGGGTACGGGACTAGCGGGAGGTCAGATACGCAGTATTTT	CASSWMGYGTSGRSDTQYF
many	TRBV7-9	TRBJ2-7	-	TGTGCCAGCAGCTTAAATCCCGATGTCGGACAACTTTTGTACTTC	CASSLNPDVGQLLYF
few	TRBV5-6	TRBJ2-7	TRBD2	TGTGCCAGCAGCTTGGCCCTGACTAGCGGCCGCCGCGAGCAGTACTTC	CASSLALTSGRREQYF
-	TRBV7-2	TRBJ1-1	-	TGTACCAGCAGCTCACTGGACAGTAACACTGAAGCTTTCTTT	CTSSSLDSNTEAFF
once	TRBV7-9	TRBJ1-6	-	TGTGCCAGCAGCCCCCAGGGATTAGTTTCACCCCTCCACTTT	CASSPQGLVSPLHF
-	TRBV6-2/TRBV6-3	TRBJ1-1	TRBD1	TGTGCCAGCAGTTACCCCCACAGGGGGGACACTGAAGCTTTCTTT	CASSYPHRGDTEAFF
few	TRBV27	TRBJ2-7	-	TGTGCCAGCAGTCCGTTAGGGGCCTCGGGCGAGCAGTACTTC	CASSPLGASGEQYF
-	TRBV20-1	TRBJ2-1	TRBD2	TGCAGTGGGGGCGGGACTAGCGACAATGAGCAGTTCTTC	CSGGGTSDNEQFF
few	TRBV9	TRBJ2-1	-	TGTGCCAGCAGCGTAGCCGGGGGACTCTACAATGAGCAGTTCTTC	CASSVAGGLYNEQFF
many	TRBV3-1	TRBJ2-3	TRBD1	TGTGCCAGCAGCCAGGCCGGGACAGTGACAGATACGCAGTATTTT	CASSQAGTVTDTQYF
-	TRBV4-1	TRBJ2-3	-	TGCGCCAGCAGCCAAGACCTCAATACGCAGTATTTT	CASSQDLNTQYF
-	TRBV11-2	TRBJ2-2	-	TGTGCCAGCAGCTTCAATTCACAGGGCACCGGGGAGCTGTTTTTT	CASSFNSQGTGELFF
many	TRBV20-1	TRBJ2-7	-	TGCAGTGCTAGAGAGGGTAGCCTGAACTACGAGCAGTACTTC	CSAREGSLNYEQYF
-	TRBV6-2/TRBV6-3	TRBJ2-7	-	TGTGCCAGCAGTTTGACTAGCTACGAGCAGTACTTC	CASSLTSYEQYF
few	TRBV28	TRBJ2-3	-	TGTGTCACTGGAGTGGGCACAGATACGCAGTATTTT	CVTGVGTDTQYF
few	TRBV4-3	TRBJ2-3	-	TGCGCCAGCAGCCAAGAAGGGAGGAGCACAGATACGCAGTATTTT	CASSQEGRSTDTQYF
-	TRBV10-3	TRBJ2-5	-	TGTGCCATCAGGTACCAAGAGACCCAGTACTTC	CAIRYQETQYF
few	TRBV6-4	TRBJ1-1	TRBD1	TGTGCCAGCAGAGTACAGGGGACGGACACTGAAGCTTTCTTT	CASRVQGTDTEAFF
few	TRBV29-1	TRBJ2-7	-	TGCAGCGTTGTGGGGGGACAACGATACGAGCAGTACTTC	CSVVGGQRYEQYF
many	TRBV6-5	TRBJ2-2	-	TGTGCCAGCAGTTACTCGAATGGACAGTACGGGGAGCTGTTTTTT	CASSYSNGQYGELFF
many	TRBV20-1	TRBJ2-1	-	TGCAGTGCTAGGCGGAGGTACAATGAGCAGTTCTTC	CSARRRYNEQFF
many	TRBV6-2/TRBV6-3	TRBJ1-2	-	TGTGCCAGCAGCCGGACCCTCCAATCTAACTATGGCTACACCTTC	CASSRTLQSNYGYTF
-	TRBV28	TRBJ2-7	TRBD1	TGTGCCAGCAGCCTGAGTCTGGGGACAGGGACGTACGAGCAGTACTTC	CASSLSLGTGTYEQYF
-	TRBV7-3	TRBJ1-1	-	TGTGCCAGCAGCCCCGCCGGGGGGCTGGGCACTGAAGCTTTCTTT	CASSPAGGLGTEAFF
many	TRBV14	TRBJ2-2	-	TGTGCCAGCAGCCCCTATCTGGGCCCCATAGACACCGGGGAGCTGTTTTTT	CASSPYLGPIDTGELFF
many	TRBV6-6	TRBJ2-7	TRBD2	TGTGCCAGCAGCGGACTAGCGGGAGGAAACGAGCAGTACTTC	CASSGLAGGNEQYF
many	TRBV28	TRBJ2-2	-	TGTGCCAGCAGGTCCGGACAGTTCACCGGGGAGCTGTTTTTT	CASRSGQFTGELFF
-	TRBV6-6	TRBJ2-2	TRBD1	TGTGCCAGCAGTTCGACAGGGGGTTATAACACCGGGGAGCTGTTTTTT	CASSSTGGYNTGELFF
-	TRBV28	TRBJ2-7	-	TGTGCCAGCAGTTTCCCCGGACTGGGGGAGCAGTACTTC	CASSFPGLGEQYF
few	TRBV28	TRBJ2-5	-	TGTGCCAGCAGTACAGGGTTGGAGACCCAGTACTTC	CASSTGLETQYF
-	TRBV29-1	TRBJ2-4	-	TGCAGCGTTTTGAGTCCCAGGGTAAATGGCAAAAACATTCAGTACTTC	CSVLSPRVNGKNIQYF
few	TRBV20-1	TRBJ2-7	-	TGCAGTGCCAAGAGGGACCCGGGTGGAGACGAGCAGTACTTC	CSAKRDPGGDEQYF
many	TRBV3-1	TRBJ2-1	-	TGTGCCAGCAGCCCCCTAGGGCAGGGGCAGTTCTTC	CASSPLGQGQFF
-	TRBV25-1	TRBJ2-7	-	TGTGCCAGCAGTGATAGCGGATACGAGCAGTACTTC	CASSDSGYEQYF
few	TRBV13	TRBJ1-4	TRBD1	TGTGCCAGCAGCTTTTACAGGGGACAGTACACAACTAATGAAAAACTGTTTTTT	CASSFYRGQYTTNEKLFF
many	TRBV12-3/TRBV12-4	TRBJ1-4	-	TGTGCCAGCAGTTTAGGGGCCGGTGAAAAACTGTTTTTT	CASSLGAGEKLFF
-	TRBV29-1	TRBJ2-3	-	TGCAGCGTTGTACGTGTTACGCAGTATTTT	CSVVRVTQYF
few	TRBV5-6	TRBJ2-4	TRBD2	TGTGCCAGCAGCTCCAGGACTAGCGGGAGTAACATTCAGTACTTC	CASSSRTSGSNIQYF
many	TRBV4-1	TRBJ2-7	-	TGCGCCAGCAGCTTCCTGTCCAGGGGCGCTTACTACGAGCAGTACTTC	CASSFLSRGAYYEQYF
-	TRBV27	TRBJ2-7	TRBD1	TGTGCCAGCAGGCGGACAGGGTTCTACGAGCAGTACTTC	CASRRTGFYEQYF
few	TRBV2	TRBJ1-4	-	TGTGCCAGCAGTGATCGAGTCCCGAGACCTTCAACTAATGAAAAACTGTTTTTT	CASSDRVPRPSTNEKLFF
few	TRBV28	TRBJ2-6	-	TGTGCCAGCAGCCCACATCGGAGGGCTGGGGCCAACGTCCTGACTTTC	CASSPHRRAGANVLTF
medium-sized	TRBV10-3	TRBJ2-3	TRBD1	TGTGCCATCAGGGAGAGGACAGGGGTTCCAGATACGCAGTATTTT	CAIRERTGVPDTQYF
-	TRBV19	TRBJ2-3	-	TGTGCCAGTAGCGATCTCCGAGGGGATACGCAGTATTTT	CASSDLRGDTQYF
many	TRBV18	TRBJ2-5	-	TGTGCCAGCTCGGGCGGAGGCGGGGAGACCCAGTACTTC	CASSGGGGETQYF
many	TRBV28	TRBJ2-7	TRBD2	TGTGCCAGCAGTTCGACTAGCGGGAGGTGGTACGAGCAGTACTTC	CASSSTSGRWYEQYF
many	TRBV6-2/TRBV6-3	TRBJ2-1	-	TGTGCCAGCAGTTATCCAACCGGTACAGAGAAGCAGTTCTTC	CASSYPTGTEKQFF
few	TRBV18	TRBJ2-3	-	TGTGCCAGCTCACCCGTGACGGCGGGCTACCCAGATACGCAGTATTTT	CASSPVTAGYPDTQYF
many	TRBV28	TRBJ1-6	-	TGTGCCAGCAGTTTAAGGGGTAGTCTGAATTCACCCCTCCACTTT	CASSLRGSLNSPLHF
many	TRBV19	TRBJ1-5	-	TGTGCCAGTAGCACCAGTACGTTGGAGCCCCAGCATTTT	CASSTSTLEPQHF
few	TRBV7-2	TRBJ2-1	-	TGTGCCAGCAGCCAGGGACTTCCCCCCAATGAGCAGTTCTTC	CASSQGLPPNEQFF
-	TRBV6-1	TRBJ2-3	TRBD1	TGTGCCAGCAGGAACCGGGACAGTGCTAGCACAGATACGCAGTATTTT	CASRNRDSASTDTQYF
-	TRBV6-2/TRBV6-3	TRBJ2-1	TRBD1	TGTGCCAGCAGTCCCATGACAGGGTCCAACTACAATGAGCAGTTCTTC	CASSPMTGSNYNEQFF